This T cell receptor beta chain was profiled in a study of blood T cells in healthy people across ages. Regarding the study as a whole: A greater number of naive CD4+ cells and higher diversity distinguished long-lived donors from aged donors.

Combining a sample-barcoded 5' primer with a J-beta primer mix, a second PCR ran for roughly 7 to 12 cycles. Each cDNA molecule was tagged by a template-switch adaptor with 12 random nucleotides. TCRdb re-analysed the 5' RACE reads in MiXCR, keeping a single row per CDR3 protein. The sample includes 1.4 million or so distinct CDR3 sequences, roughly two fifths seen only once; the top ten take about 4.1%. This clonotype occurred a few times. Antigen unknown. The source material was blood. This clonotype originated in a woman between 18 and 29 years old in good health.

Here the CDR3 reads CASSSIGNLGVPANEQFF. The CDR3, as DNA: TGCGCCAGCAGTTCAATCGGAAATCTTGGCGTTCCCGCGAATGAGCAGTTCTTC. V is TRBV23-1 and J is TRBJ2-1; D gene unclear. TRBV23-1 is an open reading frame, and its role is uncertain. Trimming stripped 5 bases from V and 7 bases from J, with 27 bases between. This CDR3 is 18 amino acids long.